Listed below are T cell receptor beta chains from one sample, sequenced in a study of neurological immune-mediated disorders. TCRdb re-analysed the 5' RACE reads in MiXCR, keeping a single row per CDR3 protein. The sample has about 25,000 distinct CDR3 sequences; over 6.5% are singletons. Input material: PBMCs. Every receptor here comes from a woman in her forties in good health. The CDR3 runs from the conserved cysteine through the conserved F or W.

j_call: TRBJ2-3; v_call: TRBV20-1; cdr3_aa: CSARVGREADTQYF
j_call: TRBJ2-7; v_call: TRBV28; cdr3_aa: CASSRGAGTSYEQYF
j_call: TRBJ2-7; v_call: TRBV7-2; cdr3_aa: CASSYQDRLTYEQYF
j_call: TRBJ2-1; v_call: TRBV15; cdr3_aa: CATSTRGRDEQFF
j_call: TRBJ2-1; v_call: TRBV27; cdr3_aa: CASSLSSISYNEQFF
j_call: TRBJ2-7; v_call: TRBV18; cdr3_aa: CASSLGAQGGIYEQYF
j_call: TRBJ2-6; v_call: TRBV12-3/TRBV12-4; cdr3_aa: CASSYDRGLPGANVLTF
j_call: TRBJ1-1; v_call: TRBV3-1; cdr3_aa: CASSQVEADSEAFF
j_call: TRBJ1-3; v_call: TRBV6-5; cdr3_aa: CASSYLPGGYSGNTIYF
j_call: TRBJ1-6; v_call: TRBV27; cdr3_aa: CASSLKLTGRINSPLHF
j_call: TRBJ2-1; v_call: TRBV10-3; cdr3_aa: CAIRETSAVRNEQFF
j_call: TRBJ2-1; v_call: TRBV20-1; cdr3_aa: CSAIGSRSHGNEQFF
j_call: TRBJ1-2; v_call: TRBV18; cdr3_aa: CASSPSLNYGYTF
j_call: TRBJ1-1; v_call: TRBV29-1; cdr3_aa: CSVGGTTVNTEAFF
j_call: TRBJ2-7; v_call: TRBV20-1; cdr3_aa: CSASGSRGDEQYF
j_call: TRBJ2-7; v_call: TRBV29-1; cdr3_aa: CSVEAPGEQYF
j_call: TRBJ2-5; v_call: TRBV5-1; cdr3_aa: CASSLAGLDQETQYF
j_call: TRBJ2-3; v_call: TRBV6-5; cdr3_aa: CASRRDSPDTQYF
j_call: TRBJ1-2; v_call: TRBV20-1; cdr3_aa: CSARSSGDYGYTF
j_call: TRBJ2-5; v_call: TRBV29-1; cdr3_aa: CSVADGQETQYF
j_call: TRBJ2-5; v_call: TRBV6-5; cdr3_aa: CASSFSDGQETQYF
j_call: TRBJ2-4; v_call: TRBV5-1; cdr3_aa: CASSWTGDLAKNIQYF
j_call: TRBJ1-6; v_call: TRBV20-1; cdr3_aa: CSAIRDYNSPLHF
j_call: TRBJ2-7; v_call: TRBV10-1; cdr3_aa: CASSDRDRVSYEQYF
j_call: TRBJ1-4; v_call: TRBV5-1; cdr3_aa: CASSWGQAGSEKLFF
j_call: TRBJ2-7; v_call: TRBV4-3; cdr3_aa: CASSLSSQGSYEQYF
j_call: TRBJ2-4; v_call: TRBV11-2; cdr3_aa: CASSLDVQGTWDLAKNIQYF
j_call: TRBJ2-7; v_call: TRBV3-2; cdr3_aa: CASRLRGSYEQYF
j_call: TRBJ2-2; v_call: TRBV7-6; cdr3_aa: CASSFNQAGANTGELFF
j_call: TRBJ2-7; v_call: TRBV7-9; cdr3_aa: CASSLVTSGREEQYF
j_call: TRBJ2-5; v_call: TRBV4-3; cdr3_aa: CASSQRGGNQETQYF
j_call: TRBJ2-3; v_call: TRBV10-3; cdr3_aa: CAIGGDTDTQYF
j_call: TRBJ1-1; v_call: TRBV12-5; cdr3_aa: CASGPDRGQAFF
j_call: TRBJ1-5; v_call: TRBV10-2; cdr3_aa: CASSRQVNQPQHF
j_call: TRBJ2-5; v_call: TRBV7-7; cdr3_aa: CASSPAGGTQETQYF
j_call: TRBJ2-2; v_call: TRBV7-2; cdr3_aa: CASSTGTGELFF
j_call: TRBJ2-7; v_call: TRBV28; cdr3_aa: CASSPHSSVSYEQYF
j_call: TRBJ2-1; v_call: TRBV5-1; cdr3_aa: CASSLLAGGQSSYNEQFF
j_call: TRBJ2-5; v_call: TRBV24-1; cdr3_aa: CATSDPAASGETQYF
j_call: TRBJ1-6; v_call: TRBV20-1; cdr3_aa: CSARAGQGRGYDSPLHF
j_call: TRBJ2-7; v_call: TRBV20-1; cdr3_aa: CSARGSRYEQYF
j_call: TRBJ2-7; v_call: TRBV5-1; cdr3_aa: CASSLGFYEQYF
j_call: TRBJ1-1; v_call: TRBV28; cdr3_aa: CASSQDRVTEAFF
j_call: TRBJ1-1; v_call: TRBV15; cdr3_aa: CATSRLDTEAFF
j_call: TRBJ1-1; v_call: TRBV3-1; cdr3_aa: CASSPLDGTEAFF
j_call: TRBJ2-7; v_call: TRBV7-2; cdr3_aa: CASSLQPSGNNEQYF
j_call: TRBJ1-2; v_call: TRBV12-3/TRBV12-4; cdr3_aa: CASSQDTWDYGYTF
j_call: TRBJ1-1; v_call: TRBV20-1; cdr3_aa: CSATQGADTEAFF
j_call: TRBJ2-7; v_call: TRBV6-5; cdr3_aa: CASSWGPGDVGQYF
j_call: TRBJ2-1; v_call: TRBV7-2; cdr3_aa: CASSLAQRTGRDEQFF
j_call: TRBJ1-5; v_call: TRBV21-1; cdr3_aa: CASRKRAAQPQHF
j_call: TRBJ1-1; v_call: TRBV20-1; cdr3_aa: CSAILSTNTEAFF
j_call: -; v_call: TRBV20-1; cdr3_aa: CSARDRAVKGTQYF
j_call: TRBJ2-3; v_call: TRBV20-1; cdr3_aa: CSASTIRERPTDTQYF
j_call: TRBJ2-7; v_call: TRBV6-5; cdr3_aa: CASSSLARRERDEQYF